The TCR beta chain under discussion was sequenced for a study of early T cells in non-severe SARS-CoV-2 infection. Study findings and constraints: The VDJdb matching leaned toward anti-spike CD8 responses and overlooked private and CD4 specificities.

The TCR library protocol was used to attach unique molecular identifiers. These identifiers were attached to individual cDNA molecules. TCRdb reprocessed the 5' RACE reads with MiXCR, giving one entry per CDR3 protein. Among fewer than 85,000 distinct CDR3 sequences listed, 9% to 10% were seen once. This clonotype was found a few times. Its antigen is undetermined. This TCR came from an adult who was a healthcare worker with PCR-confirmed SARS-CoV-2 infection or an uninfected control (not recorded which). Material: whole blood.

This CDR3 reads CSAPGEANTEAFF. CDR3 DNA: TGCAGTGCCCCAGGGGAGGCGAACACTGAAGCTTTCTTT. V gene TRBV20-1 combines with J gene TRBJ1-1; a possible D gene is TRBD1 (6 bases). The V end was cut by 6 bases, the J end by 1 base, with 12 bases between. The germline V gene encodes CDR1 DFQATT and CDR2 SNEGSKA (reference sequence). The CDR3 runs 13 residues.